Shown below are 15 T cell receptor beta chains from a single sample sequenced in a study of T cell responses to AZD1222 COVID-19 vaccine. Only in-frame clones appear in the TCRdb table, and some are missing; sequencing was by immunoSEQ multiplex PCR. The data hold tens of thousands of clones, with over 75% observed a single time. This specimen was peripheral blood, taken 28 days after the second AZD1222 dose. The receptors come from an adult who received the AZD1222 COVID-19 vaccine.

This chain connects TRBV28 to TRBJ2-3, with TRBD1 matching over 9 bases. V dropped 4 bases and J dropped 1; count of bases not matched to a gene: 6. The CDR3 totals 16 residues. Germline CDR1 reads MDHEN; CDR2 reads SYDVKM. For the CDR3, the DNA is TGTGCCAGCAGTTCTTTCCGGGACAGGGGCACAGATACGCAGTATTTT. This translates into CASSSFRDRGTDTQYF.

The J gene is TRBJ2-7, the V gene TRBV7-8; maybe TRBD1 (6 bases). V was pared by 5 bases and J by 6 bases, with 23 bases between. The CDR3 length is 16 residues. Germline V gene lookup returns CDR1 SGHVS and CDR2 FQNEAQ. The CDR3 sequence: CASSLNPGHPRSEQYF. The CDR3 region has the DNA TGTGCCAGCAGCCTCAACCCGGGACACCCTAGATCCGAGCAGTACTTC.

The chain joins TRBV6-2 or TRBV6-3 to TRBJ2-2; perhaps TRBD1 as D (5 bases). In germline, CDR1 is MNHEY, CDR2 SVGEGT. V was trimmed by 5 bases and J by 4 bases, leaving 17 bases between them. The CDR3 spans 16 residues. The CDR3 DNA follows: TGTGCCAGCAGTCCGGTCACAGGAAGGTTCACCGGGGAGCTGTTTTTT. This translates into CASSPVTGRFTGELFF.

This clone has a single count. The DNA of the CDR3 is TGTGCCAGTACGTCGGAGCAGGCCCCGAACACCGGGGAGCTGTTTTTT. Amino acids: CASTSEQAPNTGELFF. V usage is TRBV19 and J usage is TRBJ2-2; the D is unclear. Germline lookup yields CDR1 LNHDA and CDR2 SQIVND (reference sequence). V was shortened by 7 bases and J by 0 bases, with 15 bases between the two germline ends. CDR3 size: 16 residues.

The chain employs TRBV10-2 and TRBJ2-7; 9 nucleotides agree with TRBD1. This CDR3 contains 14 residues. Germline CDR1 WSHSY, CDR2 SAAADI. After removal of 8 bases from V and 3 bases from J, the junction contained 8 bases not matched to a gene. The CDR3 nucleotides read TGCGCCAGCGCCAAGACAGGGGGACTCTACGAGCAGTACTTC. Translating gives CASAKTGGLYEQYF.

The CDR3 spells CASSPGRLAGGPSTDTQYF. DNA of the CDR3: TGTGCCAGCAGTCCCGGCAGACTAGCGGGAGGGCCTAGCACAGATACGCAGTATTTT. The chain recombines TRBV6-2 or TRBV6-3 with TRBJ2-3; 14 bases are shared with TRBD2. The CDR3 has 19 amino acids. Losses at the gene ends were 5 bases for V and 0 bases for J; bases not matched to a gene: 10. CDR1 is MNHEY and CDR2 is SVGEGT in the germline V gene.

The chain carries TRBV5-1 and TRBJ2-5; D unclear. The CDR3 runs to 15 residues. CDR1 is SGHRS, CDR2 YFSETQ, per germline. V was shortened by 1 base and J by 1 base, with 11 bases between the two germline ends. This chain's CDR3 is CASSLSTGVQETQYF. The CDR3 DNA sequence: TGCGCCAGCAGCTTGTCGACCGGAGTCCAAGAGACCCAGTACTTC.

The chain carries TRBV12-3 or TRBV12-4 and TRBJ1-4; TRBD1 matches 7 bases. V lost 2 bases, J lost 10 bases, and 4 bases stayed unmatched. The CDR3 loop spans 13 amino acids. DNA of the CDR3: TGTGCCAGCAGTTTACAAGGGGGCGGAAAACTGTTTTTT. Its translation: CASSLQGGGKLFF.

The rearrangement links TRBV27 to TRBJ2-1; maybe TRBD1 (6 bases). The length of the CDR3 is 15 residues. V lost 5 bases, J lost 5 bases, and 16 bases lay in between. The V gene's germline CDR1 is MNHEY and CDR2 SMNVEV (reference sequence). CDR3 coding DNA: TGTGCCAGCAGTCGCCTCACAGGGCCGGACAATGAGCAGTTCTTC. Translated: CASSRLTGPDNEQFF.

The chain combines TRBV6-5 with TRBJ1-5, with D perhaps TRBD1 (5 bases). The V and J ends lost 0 bases and 5 bases respectively, with 11 bases between them. The CDR3 is made up of 15 amino acids. The germline gives CDR1 MNHEY, CDR2 SVGAGI. CDR3 in DNA: TGTGCCAGCAGTTACTCCAGTAGGGGTCATCAGCCCCAGCATTTT. Translating gives CASSYSSRGHQPQHF.

The chain combines TRBV5-6 with TRBJ2-2; perhaps TRBD1 as D (6 bases). In germline, CDR1 is SGHDT, CDR2 YYEEEE. Trimming took 2 bases from V and 7 from J, leaving 6 bases between them. The CDR3 consists of 12 residues. The CDR3: CASSFRGGELFF. In DNA form, the CDR3 reads TGTGCCAGCAGCTTCAGGGGCGGGGAGCTGTTTTTT.

This clone was recorded only once. V gene TRBV9 combines with J gene TRBJ2-7; D remains ambiguous. Germline loops: CDR1 SGDLS, CDR2 YYNGEE. V was trimmed by 0 bases and J by 3 bases, leaving 10 bases between them. The CDR3 has 14 amino acids. CDR3 DNA: TGTGCCAGCAGCGTAGGCTCAGGTAACTACGAGCAGTACTTC. Translating it yields CASSVGSGNYEQYF.

The rearrangement links TRBV7-8 to TRBJ1-1, with D hard to call. V lost 4 bases to trimming and J lost 1 base, with 13 bases between them. Per germline, CDR1 SGHVS and CDR2 FQNEAQ. The CDR3 contains 15 residues. CDR3 in amino acids: CASSSVPWENTEAFF. CDR3 coding DNA: TGTGCCAGCAGCTCCGTCCCTTGGGAGAACACTGAAGCTTTCTTT. The variable domain in full, completed from reference TRBV7-8 and TRBJ1-1, reads GAGVSQSPRYKVAKRGQDVALRCDPISGHVSLFWYQQALGQGPEFLTYFQNEAQLDKSGLPSDRFFAERPEGSVSTLKIQRTQQEDSAVYLCASSSVPWENTEAFFGQGTRLTVV.

This chain links TRBV19 with TRBJ2-3; 8 positions agree with TRBD2. Germline V gene lookup returns CDR1 LNHDA and CDR2 SQIVND (reference sequence). J gave up 6 bases and V 7 bases, and 18 bases lay outside the gene matches. There are 17 residues in the CDR3. CDR3 nucleotide sequence: TGTGCCAGTACTCCCCCGGAGGTAGCGGGGCCCCCTGATACGCAGTATTTT. The encoded protein is CASTPPEVAGPPDTQYF.

V usage is TRBV5-5 and J usage is TRBJ1-1, with D unresolved. The V end was cut by 0 bases, the J end by 6 bases, with 3 bases between. The CDR3 consists of 11 residues. CDR1 is SGHKS, CDR2 YYEKEE, per germline (reference sequence). The CDR3 DNA is TGTGCCAGCAGCTTGGTGGCTGAAGCTTTCTTT. Translating gives CASSLVAEAFF.